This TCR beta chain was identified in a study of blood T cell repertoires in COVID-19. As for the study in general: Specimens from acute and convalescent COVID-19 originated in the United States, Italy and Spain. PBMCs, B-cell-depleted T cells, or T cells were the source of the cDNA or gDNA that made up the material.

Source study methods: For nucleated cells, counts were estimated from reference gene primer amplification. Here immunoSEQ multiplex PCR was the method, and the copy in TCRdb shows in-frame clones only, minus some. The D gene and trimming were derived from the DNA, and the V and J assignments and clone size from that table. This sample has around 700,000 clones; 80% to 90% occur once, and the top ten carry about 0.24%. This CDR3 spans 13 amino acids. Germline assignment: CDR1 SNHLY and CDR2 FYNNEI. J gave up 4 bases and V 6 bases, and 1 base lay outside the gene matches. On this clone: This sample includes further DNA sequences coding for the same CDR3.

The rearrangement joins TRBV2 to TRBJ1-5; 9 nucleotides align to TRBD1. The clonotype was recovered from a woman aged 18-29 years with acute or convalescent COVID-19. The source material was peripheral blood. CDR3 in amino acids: CASRDRGNQPQHF. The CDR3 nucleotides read TGTGCCAGCAGGGACAGGGGTAATCAGCCCCAGCATTTT.